This is a list of T cell receptor beta chains from one sample in a study of blood T cell repertoires in COVID-19. TCRdb's copy holds only in-frame clones and misses some; the assay was immunoSEQ multiplex PCR. Of hundreds of thousands of clones in the sample, around 85% were seen once. The sequencing input was PBMCs or T cells enriched from blood (not recorded which). Source of these receptors: a woman aged 50 to 60 in a cohort exposed to, infected with or recovered from COVID-19 (not recorded which). Both conserved end residues are part of each CDR3. The D gene is left open where the match is weak. The size entry is marked missing in some rows and otherwise reads once, few, many or a size class.

D gene: NA; J gene: TRBJ2-2; V gene: TRBV30; clone size: NA; CDR3 DNA: TGTGCCTGGAGACAGGTAGACATCGACACCGGGGAGCTGTTTTTT; CDR3 protein: CAWRQVDIDTGELFF
D gene: NA; J gene: TRBJ1-2; V gene: TRBV5-4; clone size: NA; CDR3 DNA: TGTGCCAGCAGCTTGGCGGGGTCGAACTATGGCTACACCTTC; CDR3 protein: CASSLAGSNYGYTF
D gene: NA; J gene: TRBJ1-4; V gene: TRBV9; clone size: NA; CDR3 DNA: TGTGCCAGCAGCGCCCACAGGGTTCCCTTGGAACTGTTTTTT; CDR3 protein: CASSAHRVPLELFF
D gene: NA; J gene: TRBJ1-2; V gene: TRBV15; clone size: NA; CDR3 DNA: TGTGCCACCAGCAGATCGTCTGAGGGCTACACCTTC; CDR3 protein: CATSRSSEGYTF
D gene: TRBD2; J gene: TRBJ2-5; V gene: TRBV15; clone size: NA; CDR3 DNA: TGTGCCACCGGGTCGGGGGGCCAAGAGACCCAGTACTTC; CDR3 protein: CATGSGGQETQYF
D gene: NA; J gene: TRBJ1-4; V gene: TRBV5-4; clone size: NA; CDR3 DNA: TGTGCCAGCAGCTTGAAGGGGAGGGATGAAAAACTGTTTTTT; CDR3 protein: CASSLKGRDEKLFF
D gene: NA; J gene: TRBJ1-3; V gene: TRBV14; clone size: NA; CDR3 DNA: TGTGCCAGCAGCCAAGTTTCCCTTCTCGCGCGAAACACCATATATTTT; CDR3 protein: CASSQVSLLARNTIYF
D gene: TRBD1; J gene: TRBJ2-5; V gene: TRBV9; clone size: NA; CDR3 DNA: TGTGCCAGCAGCCCCTACAGGGGTTCAGAAGAGACCCAGTACTTC; CDR3 protein: CASSPYRGSEETQYF
D gene: TRBD1; J gene: TRBJ1-6; V gene: TRBV28; clone size: NA; CDR3 DNA: TGTGCCAGCAGTTCAGGACAGGGGTATTCACCCCTCCACTTT; CDR3 protein: CASSSGQGYSPLHF
D gene: NA; J gene: TRBJ2-2; V gene: TRBV5-1; clone size: NA; CDR3 DNA: TGCGCCAGCAGCTTGGTTTACGGTTCCGGGGAGCTGTTTTTT; CDR3 protein: CASSLVYGSGELFF
D gene: NA; J gene: TRBJ2-7; V gene: TRBV5-4; clone size: few; CDR3 DNA: TGTGCCAGCAGCTCCGCACATTGGAGGGCCCCCTACGAGCAGTACTTC; CDR3 protein: CASSSAHWRAPYEQYF
D gene: NA; J gene: TRBJ1-5; V gene: TRBV6-5; clone size: NA; CDR3 DNA: TGTGCCAGCAGAGCCGGGACTGTGAGCAATCAGCCCCAGCATTTT; CDR3 protein: CASRAGTVSNQPQHF
D gene: NA; J gene: TRBJ2-1; V gene: TRBV4-1; clone size: NA; CDR3 DNA: TGCGCCAGCAGCCAGACCCAGGGGAAGCAGTTCTTC; CDR3 protein: CASSQTQGKQFF
D gene: NA; J gene: TRBJ2-1; V gene: TRBV11-3; clone size: NA; CDR3 DNA: TGTGCCAGCAGCTTTTCCAGCTACAATGAGCAGTTCTTC; CDR3 protein: CASSFSSYNEQFF
D gene: NA; J gene: TRBJ1-2; V gene: TRBV30; clone size: NA; CDR3 DNA: TGTGCCTGGGCAACAGGACCTTATGGCTACACCTTC; CDR3 protein: CAWATGPYGYTF
D gene: TRBD1; J gene: TRBJ2-7; V gene: TRBV29-1; clone size: NA; CDR3 DNA: TGCAGCGTTGAACGTGACAGGGGTTACGAGCAGTACTTC; CDR3 protein: CSVERDRGYEQYF
D gene: NA; J gene: TRBJ2-7; V gene: TRBV5-1; clone size: NA; CDR3 DNA: TGCGCCAGCAGCTTGGGAGGGCAGCCCGAGCAGTACTTC; CDR3 protein: CASSLGGQPEQYF
D gene: TRBD1; J gene: TRBJ2-7; V gene: TRBV9; clone size: NA; CDR3 DNA: TGTGCCAGCAGCGTCTCCGGGACAGGGATCTACGAGCAGTACTTC; CDR3 protein: CASSVSGTGIYEQYF
D gene: NA; J gene: TRBJ1-6; V gene: TRBV11-2; clone size: NA; CDR3 DNA: TGTGCCAGCAGCTTAGATCGGGGGTCACCCCTCCACTTT; CDR3 protein: CASSLDRGSPLHF
D gene: TRBD1; J gene: TRBJ1-2; V gene: TRBV30; clone size: NA; CDR3 DNA: TGTGCCTGGAGTGGTCAGGGGGTTTGGGGTGGCTACACCTTC; CDR3 protein: CAWSGQGVWGGYTF
D gene: TRBD1; J gene: TRBJ1-2; V gene: TRBV24-1; clone size: NA; CDR3 DNA: TGTGCCACCAGTGATCAAGGACAGGGGTATGGCTACACCTTC; CDR3 protein: CATSDQGQGYGYTF
D gene: NA; J gene: TRBJ2-2; V gene: TRBV12-3/TRBV12-4; clone size: few; CDR3 DNA: TGTGCCAGCAGTTTATTATCCGGGGAGCTGTTTTTT; CDR3 protein: CASSLLSGELFF
D gene: NA; J gene: TRBJ1-4; V gene: TRBV14; clone size: NA; CDR3 DNA: TGTGCCAGCAGCGGCCTAGGGGTGGCTGAAAAACTGTTTTTT; CDR3 protein: CASSGLGVAEKLFF
D gene: NA; J gene: TRBJ2-7; V gene: TRBV2; clone size: NA; CDR3 DNA: TGTGCCAGCAGGTGGGACACGACTTACGAGCAGTACTTC; CDR3 protein: CASRWDTTYEQYF
D gene: NA; J gene: TRBJ2-3; V gene: TRBV3-1/TRBV3-2; clone size: NA; CDR3 DNA: TGTGCCAGCAGCCAAGATAGAATCATCGCGGCGCAGTATTTT; CDR3 protein: CASSQDRIIAAQYF
D gene: TRBD1; J gene: TRBJ1-1; V gene: TRBV19; clone size: NA; CDR3 DNA: TGTGCCAGTAGTCTCCGGACAGGGAGCTTGAACACTGAAGCTTTCTTT; CDR3 protein: CASSLRTGSLNTEAFF
D gene: NA; J gene: TRBJ1-1; V gene: TRBV12-3/TRBV12-4; clone size: few; CDR3 DNA: TGTGCCAGCGCACAGAACACTGAAGCTTTCTTT; CDR3 protein: CASAQNTEAFF
D gene: TRBD1; J gene: TRBJ2-5; V gene: TRBV4-1; clone size: once; CDR3 DNA: TGCGCCAGCAGCCTGGGGACAGGCCAAGAGACCCAGTACTTC; CDR3 protein: CASSLGTGQETQYF
D gene: NA; J gene: TRBJ1-1; V gene: TRBV28; clone size: NA; CDR3 DNA: TGTGCCAGCGGCCGGGAGGGGAGCAACACTGAAGCTTTCTTT; CDR3 protein: CASGREGSNTEAFF
D gene: NA; J gene: TRBJ2-1; V gene: TRBV19; clone size: NA; CDR3 DNA: TGTGCCAGTAGTATAGTCGGGTTTGAGCAGTTCTTC; CDR3 protein: CASSIVGFEQFF
D gene: NA; J gene: TRBJ2-5; V gene: TRBV20-1; clone size: once; CDR3 DNA: TGCAGTGCTAGTCGGGCAGGGCGAGAGACCCAGTACTTC; CDR3 protein: CSASRAGRETQYF
D gene: TRBD2; J gene: TRBJ2-1; V gene: TRBV7-2; clone size: NA; CDR3 DNA: TGTGCCAGCAGCTTAGCCGAACTAGCGGGGGGGCTCAATGAGCAGTTCTTC; CDR3 protein: CASSLAELAGGLNEQFF
D gene: TRBD1; J gene: TRBJ1-1; V gene: TRBV10-2; clone size: NA; CDR3 DNA: TGCGCCAGCAGAAGCGGACAGGGTCTGGCTTTCTTT; CDR3 protein: CASRSGQGLAFF
D gene: NA; J gene: TRBJ1-2; V gene: TRBV9; clone size: NA; CDR3 DNA: TGTGCCAGCAGCGTTACAGGTTGGGCTAACTATGGCTACACCTTC; CDR3 protein: CASSVTGWANYGYTF
D gene: NA; J gene: TRBJ1-5; V gene: TRBV16; clone size: few; CDR3 DNA: TGTGCCAGCAGCCAATTTGGGCGCGTTAGCAATCAGCCCCAGCATTTT; CDR3 protein: CASSQFGRVSNQPQHF
D gene: NA; J gene: TRBJ2-5; V gene: TRBV13; clone size: once; CDR3 DNA: TGTGCCAGCAGCTTTCGGGGCCAAGAGACCCAGTACTTC; CDR3 protein: CASSFRGQETQYF
D gene: TRBD1; J gene: TRBJ1-5; V gene: TRBV7-3; clone size: NA; CDR3 DNA: TGTGCCAGCAGCCGCTCTAACCGAACTTCGACAGGGAATCAGCCCCAGCATTTT; CDR3 protein: CASSRSNRTSTGNQPQHF
D gene: NA; J gene: TRBJ2-5; V gene: TRBV2; clone size: NA; CDR3 DNA: TGTGCCAGCGGGGGCTCAGAGACCCAGTACTTC; CDR3 protein: CASGGSETQYF
D gene: TRBD1; J gene: TRBJ2-1; V gene: TRBV5-6; clone size: NA; CDR3 DNA: TGTGCCAGCAGCTTGGAGACAGGGGTGGTTATGAATGAGCAGTTCTTC; CDR3 protein: CASSLETGVVMNEQFF
D gene: TRBD2; J gene: TRBJ2-7; V gene: TRBV27; clone size: NA; CDR3 DNA: TGTGCCAGCAGTTCGCGAAGGATAGCGGGGGCCCCGGGGGAGCAGTACTTC; CDR3 protein: CASSSRRIAGAPGEQYF
D gene: NA; J gene: TRBJ1-5; V gene: TRBV25-1; clone size: NA; CDR3 DNA: TGTGCCAGCAGTGAACCAGGGAGCAATCAGCCCCAGCATTTT; CDR3 protein: CASSEPGSNQPQHF
D gene: TRBD2; J gene: TRBJ2-5; V gene: TRBV5-1; clone size: NA; CDR3 DNA: TGCGCCAGCAGCTTGTTCCTAGCGGGGGGGCAAGAGACCCAGTACTTC; CDR3 protein: CASSLFLAGGQETQYF
D gene: TRBD1; J gene: TRBJ2-7; V gene: TRBV2; clone size: NA; CDR3 DNA: TGTGCCAGCTCCGGGACAGGGGAGGTTGGCGAGCAGTACTTC; CDR3 protein: CASSGTGEVGEQYF
D gene: NA; J gene: TRBJ2-1; V gene: TRBV19; clone size: NA; CDR3 DNA: TGTGCCAGTCAGAAACAGGGCTCTTCTTACAATGAGCAGTTCTTC; CDR3 protein: CASQKQGSSYNEQFF